Listed here is a single T cell receptor beta chain. Its cognate antigen is unknown. PCR amplification relied on 60 Vbeta primers (plus 13 Jbeta primers). The data were produced by immunoSEQ multiplex PCR, yet TCRdb's version contains in-frame clones alone and is incomplete. The profile shows 200,000 or so clones, roughly 80% of them singletons. These data come from a study of cytomegalovirus exposure and HLA in healthy donors. Study background: HLA-typed donors were the source of around 80 million unique TCRs, which an early data release held. Regarding the study as a whole: Prior analysis indicated that the majority of TCR beta V segments exhibited productivity approximately 87% or approximately 30% of the time. Some V segments, TRBV6-2 and TRBV6-3 among them, were indistinguishable and were therefore excluded.

CDR1 is MGHRA and CDR2 is YSYEKL in the germline V gene. The CDR3 has 16 amino acids. V lost 4 bases to trimming and J lost 3 bases; unmatched junction nucleotides: 9. The chain recombines TRBV4-1 with TRBJ1-1, with 9 bases lining up with TRBD1. This clonotype was sampled from a woman under 40 in good health and CMV-seropositive. The sample consisted of PBMCs. The CDR3 protein is CASSPGTGRPDTEAFF. The CDR3 DNA follows: TGCGCCAGCAGCCCTGGGACAGGGAGGCCGGACACTGAAGCTTTCTTT.